These 17 T cell receptor beta chains originate from one sample sequenced in a study of tissue T cells after allogeneic stem cell transplantation (dated by TCRdb to between 2022 and 2023). Library preparation was by the immunoSEQ multiplex PCR assay. TCRdb holds this immuneACCESS table with in-frame rearrangements only. Some clones are missing; in checked studies, unresolved V genes explain under half, and the rest has no known cause. The sample table records 8,700 or so clones; 40% to 55% of these occur just once. The ten top clones hold approximately 7.1% of the sample. The time point label on this specimen signifies: mouse harvest day 7 after allogeneic transplant. Mouse grafts combined 10^7 T-cell-depleted bone marrow cells with 10^6 splenic CD5+ T cells, given via tail vein injection. Sequenced sample: gut tissue. These receptors were collected from a female BALB/c mouse given C57BL/6 T cells with graft-versus-host disease after an allogeneic hematopoietic cell transplant.

A note on this clone: Mouse names are used for the genes. The part of the CDR3 DNA that was read is TGTGCCAGCAGAGGACAGGCAAACACAGAAGTCTTC. This codes for CASRGQANTEVF. From start to end, the CDR3 is CASRGQANTEVFF. The J gene is TRBJ1-1, the V gene TRBV15; 7 bases fit TRBD1. The CDR3 goes on 1 residue after the read ends, and that part is filled in from the germline J gene. The V gene end was trimmed by 6 bases and the J gene end by 0 bases; junction bases not matched to a gene: 1. The germline gives CDR1 SGHND, CDR2 FRSKSL. The CDR3 covers 13 residues.

With respect to this clone: Gene names and germline match the mouse. The read comes to an end 1 residue before the CDR3 does, leaving the germline J gene to fill in the end. The chain joins TRBV26 to TRBJ1-4; D gene ambiguous. Germline V gene sequence: CDR1 KGHPV, CDR2 FQNQEV (reference sequence). This CDR3 has 12 residues. Trimming shortened V by 3 bases and J by 1 base, and 0 bases separated the two germline ends. The CDR3 loop reads CASSLSNERLFF. Incomplete CDR3 DNA: TGTGCCAGCAGTCTTTCCAACGAAAGATTATTT.

Worth noting for this clone: Mouse names are used for the genes. Read data end 1 residue before the CDR3 end; the end is taken from the germline J gene. The chain joins TRBV26 to TRBJ1-6; D gene unclear. TRBJ1-6 is marked as an open reading frame, function uncertain. CDR1 and CDR2 (germline): KGHPV, FQNQEV (reference sequence). The V end was cut by 4 bases, the J end by 2 bases, with 6 bases between. The CDR3 contains 14 residues. The CDR3 loop reads CASSPGAYNSPLYF. The sequenced CDR3 bases are TGTGCCAGCAGTCCCGGGGCCTATAATTCGCCCCTCTAC.

Notes on this clone: Any gene name here is a mouse gene name. The read gets to within 1 residue of the CDR3 end, and the germline J gene fills in the rest. This sequence joins TRBV23 and TRBJ2-5; TRBD2, the table's D call, was not compared with the DNA. CDR3 length: 16 amino acids. Germline loops: CDR1 KGHTA, CDR2 FQNQQP. The CDR3 bases that were read are TGCTCCAGCAGCCAAGACTGGGGGGGTAACCAAGACACCCAGTAC. It translates to CSSSQDWGGNQDTQY. The whole CDR3 protein reads CSSSQDWGGNQDTQYF. Together with reference TRBV23 and TRBJ2-5, the CDR3 gives the full variable domain: DAAVTQKPRYLIKMKGQEAEMKCIPEKGHTAVFWYQQKQSKELKFLIYFQNQQPLDQIDMVKERFSAVCPSSSLCSLGIRTCEAEDSALYLCSSSQDWGGNQDTQYFGPGTRLLVL.

This clone was counted a few times. Each gene name is a mouse one. The sequenced fragment ends 1 residue before the CDR3 boundary, so the rest is inferred from the germline J gene. The J gene is TRBJ1-5, the V gene TRBV19; D is ambiguous. Deletions cut 2 bases from V and 1 base from J, with 7 bases between. In germline, CDR1 is FNHDT, CDR2 SITEND (reference sequence). The CDR3 loop spans 14 amino acids. CDR3 DNA (partial): TGTGCCAGCAGTATGACCGGGAACAACCAGGCTCCGCTT. Translated: CASSMTGNNQAPL. The full CDR3 reads CASSMTGNNQAPLF.

In this sample, this clone is medium-sized. Mouse names are used for the genes. CDR3 amino acids: CAWSLGGSAETLYF. CDR3 DNA (partial): TGTGCCTGGAGTCTAGGGGGTAGTGCAGAAACGCTGTAT. The rearrangement links TRBV31 to TRBJ2-3; maybe TRBD1 (6 bases). The read terminates 1 residue ahead of where the CDR3 ends, so the germline J gene completes it. Germline V gene sequence: CDR1 GKSSPN, CDR2 SITVG. V lost 0 bases and J lost 0, with 7 bases in between. The CDR3 runs 14 residues. Combining the CDR3 with reference TRBV31 and TRBJ2-3 gives the whole variable domain AQTIHQWPVAEIKAVGSPLSLGCTIKGKSSPNLYWYWQATGGTLQQLFYSITVGQVESVVQLNLSASRPKDDQFILSTEKLLLSHSGFYLCAWSLGGSAETLYFGSGTRLTVL.

This clone was counted a few times. Gene names are mouse gene names. The read gets to within 1 residue of the CDR3 end, and the germline J gene fills in the rest. The chain employs TRBV16 and TRBJ2-5; D is perhaps TRBD1 (5 bases). The germline V gene has CDR1 SGHSA and CDR2 FRNQAP. The CDR3 has 14 amino acids. Trimming stripped 0 bases from V and 2 bases from J, with 6 bases between. CDR3 DNA (partial): TGTGCAAGCAGCTTAGAAGGGGTCCAAGACACCCAGTAC. Translation: CASSLEGVQDTQY. The full-length CDR3 reads as CASSLEGVQDTQYF.

As concerns this clone: The genes are named according to mouse. The CDR3 end falls 1 residue outside the read, so it is completed with the germline J gene. V usage is TRBV26 and J usage is TRBJ1-2, with D unresolved. The CDR3 sequence is 11 residues long. V lost 4 bases, J lost 5 bases, and 5 bases lay in between. CDR1 and CDR2 from the germline V gene are KGHPV and FQNQEV (reference sequence). The part of the CDR3 DNA that was read is TGTGCCAGCAGTCAGGGATCCGACTACACC. Encoded protein: CASSQGSDYT. The whole CDR3 is CASSQGSDYTF.

To note about this clone: Gene and germline names: mouse. The read finishes 1 residue shy of the CDR3 end, and the germline J gene is used to complete it. This chain links TRBV24 with TRBJ2-1, with TRBD2 matching 8 bases. The CDR3 loop spans 14 amino acids. Germline trimming cut 3 bases from V and 5 bases from J; bases unmatched to any gene: 3. CDR1 is KGHTA, CDR2 FRNEEI, per germline. The covered CDR3 bases are TGTGCCAGCAGTCTCTGGGGGGTCGATGCTGAGCAGTTC. Protein sequence: CASSLWGVDAEQF. The whole CDR3 protein reads CASSLWGVDAEQFF.

A note on this clone: Gene and germline names: mouse. The CDR3 extends 1 residue past the end of the read, so its final part is completed from the germline J gene. The V call is TRBV24, the J call TRBJ2-3, with TRBD1 matching 10 bases. The ends lost 4 bases at V and 1 base at J; junction bases unmatched: 2. CDR1 and CDR2 (germline): KGHTA, FRNEEI. This CDR3 spans 15 amino acids. The CDR3 region is CASSPDRGGAETLYF. Partial CDR3 DNA: TGTGCCAGCAGTCCGGACAGGGGGGGTGCAGAAACGCTGTAT.

Worth noting for this clone: Mouse gene names and germline throughout. The read ends 1 residue shy of where the CDR3 ends; the end is completed using the germline J gene. This chain joins TRBV26 and TRBJ1-3, with D uncertain. Trimming shortened V by 4 bases and J by 0 bases, and 7 bases separated the two germline ends. This CDR3 contains 14 residues. Germline lookup yields CDR1 KGHPV and CDR2 FQNQEV (reference sequence). This CDR3 is CASSPTNSGNTLYF. Incomplete CDR3 DNA: TGTGCCAGCAGTCCGACAAATTCTGGAAATACGCTCTAT.

A few counts support this clone. The genes are named according to mouse. The read terminates 1 residue before the CDR3 end, so the remaining end is supplied by the germline J gene. The chain uses TRBV26 and TRBJ2-5, with 10 bases matching TRBD2. V shed 6 bases and J 1 base; nucleotides not matched to a gene: 4. CDR1 is KGHPV, CDR2 FQNQEV, per germline (reference sequence). CDR3 size: 15 residues. CDR3 DNA, as far as it was read: TGTGCCAGCAGGCCGGGACTGGGGTACCAAGACACCCAGTAC. It specifies CASRPGLGYQDTQY. The CDR3 in full is CASRPGLGYQDTQYF.

A remark on this clone: The listed genes are named as in mouse. The read terminates 1 residue before the CDR3 end, so the remaining end is supplied by the germline J gene. The V and J genes are TRBV29 and TRBJ1-3; D gene ambiguous. The germline gives CDR1 MSHET, CDR2 SYDVDS. Trimming stripped 4 bases from V and 0 bases from J, with 4 bases between. The length of the CDR3 is 13 residues. The DNA read from the CDR3 is TGTGCTAGCAGTTCAGGTTCTGGAAATACGCTCTAT. Translated, it gives CASSSGSGNTLY. The full-length CDR3 reads as CASSSGSGNTLYF.

To note about this clone: These gene names are mouse names. The CDR3 end falls 1 residue outside the read, so it is completed with the germline J gene. This chain links TRBV24 with TRBJ2-4; 9 nucleotides match TRBD2. CDR1 and CDR2 from the germline V gene are KGHTA and FRNEEI. The CDR3 has 15 amino acids. Germline trimming cut 0 bases from V and 3 bases from J; bases unmatched to any gene: 1. CDR3 in amino acids: CASSLYWGGQNTLYF. The CDR3 bases that were read are TGTGCCAGCAGTCTGTATTGGGGGGGCCAAAACACCTTGTAC.

By share of the sample, this clone is medium-sized. Mouse names are used for the genes. Coverage ceases 1 residue before the CDR3 finishes, and the germline J gene fills in the end. The J gene is TRBJ2-1, the V gene TRBV26; 7 bases line up with TRBD1. Trimming took 5 bases from V and 4 from J; bases not matched to a gene: 2. There are 13 residues in the CDR3. The germline V gene encodes CDR1 KGHPV and CDR2 FQNQEV (reference sequence). The CDR3 here is CASSSQGYAEQFF. The CDR3 DNA, read in part, is TGTGCCAGCAGTTCACAGGGGTATGCTGAGCAGTTC.

To note about this clone: Here the gene names and germline are mouse. Within the sample, other DNA sequences also encode this same CDR3. The CDR3 bases that were read are TGTGCCAGCAGTCTGTTAGGGGCCGGAAATACGCTCTAT. This codes for CASSLLGAGNTLY. The full CDR3 protein is CASSLLGAGNTLYF. V usage is TRBV26 and J usage is TRBJ1-3; D might be TRBD1 (5 bases). The read halts 1 residue ahead of the CDR3 end, with the missing end drawn from the germline J gene. V was pared by 1 base and J by 4 bases, with 8 bases between. Germline loops: CDR1 KGHPV, CDR2 FQNQEV (reference sequence). This CDR3 is 14 amino acids long.

On this clone: Genes here carry mouse names. The read falls 1 residue short of the CDR3 end, and the missing part is taken from the germline J gene. The J gene is TRBJ1-1, the V gene TRBV12-1; 7 nucleotides line up with TRBD1. This CDR3 contains 14 residues. V shed 0 bases, J shed 1 base, and the junction held 1 base outside the gene matches. Germline V CDR1 and CDR2: SGHSN, HYEKVE. The CDR3 bases that were read are TGTGCCAGCTCTCTCTGGGACAGAAACACAGAAGTCTTC. It yields the protein CASSLWDRNTEVF. The full-length CDR3 reads as CASSLWDRNTEVFF.